A single sample gave rise to the 30 T cell receptor beta chains below, sequenced in a study of CD8 T cells in ankylosing spondylitis. One entry per CDR3 protein results from TCRdb running MiXCR on the 5' RACE reads. The table has some 180,000 distinct CDR3 sequences, about 18% seen once. Sequencing was performed on blood, either unsorted or a sorted T cell fraction (not recorded which). These TCRs come from a male donor aged 10-30 years with ankylosing spondylitis or in good health (not recorded which).

This clonotype was detected many times. The chain combines TRBV27 with TRBJ2-1; 9 bases agree with TRBD2. The CDR3 length is 16 residues. The germline V gene has CDR1 MNHEY and CDR2 SMNVEV (reference sequence). V trimming: 6 bases; J trimming: 0 bases; junction bases outside the gene matches: 6. This CDR3 is CASSWTSASSYNEQFF. CDR3 nucleotide sequence: TGTGCCAGCAGCTGGACTAGCGCGAGCTCCTACAATGAGCAGTTCTTC.

The chain uses TRBV12-3 or TRBV12-4 and TRBJ2-3; 8 bases are shared with TRBD2. V shed 5 bases, J shed 3 bases, and the junction held 7 bases outside the gene matches. CDR3 length: 15 residues. Written as DNA, the CDR3 is TGTGCCAGCAGTCCATATAGCGGGGATACAGATACGCAGTATTTT. It codes for CASSPYSGDTDTQYF.

This chain joins TRBV12-2 and TRBJ2-5; no check of the table's D call, TRBD2, against the DNA was made. TRBV12-2 is an annotated pseudogene. This CDR3 contains 17 residues. This CDR3 reads CASRPETSGRNEETQYF. The CDR3 DNA sequence: TGTGCAAGTCGCCCGGAGACTAGCGGGAGAAATGAAGAGACCCAGTACTTC.

This clonotype was observed once. This chain connects TRBV10-2 to TRBJ2-3; D is unresolved. CDR1 and CDR2 from the germline V gene are WSHSY and SAAADI. This CDR3 spans 12 amino acids. V dropped 5 bases and J dropped 4 bases, with 7 bases sitting between them. The CDR3 loop is CASSQSADTQYF. The CDR3 DNA follows: TGCGCCAGCAGTCAGAGCGCAGATACGCAGTATTTT.

In this sample, this clonotype turned up many times. This chain joins TRBV29-1 and TRBJ2-7; 16 nucleotides match TRBD2. The trim removed 3 bases at V and 6 bases at J, leaving 5 bases unmatched. The germline gives CDR1 SQVTM, CDR2 ANQGSEA. The CDR3 covers 15 residues. The chain's CDR3 is CSVEGLAGGSREQYF. Here the CDR3 DNA reads TGCAGCGTTGAGGGACTAGCGGGAGGGTCTCGCGAGCAGTACTTC.

This clonotype has a count of ten or more. The chain is built from TRBV24-1 and TRBJ2-1; 9 bases fit TRBD2. The V segment lost 3 bases and the J segment 6 bases; nucleotides outside the gene matches: 5. CDR3 length: 15 amino acids. CDR1 is KGHDR, CDR2 SFDVKD, per germline. CDR3 bases: TGTGCCACCAGTGATCCACTAGCGGGCCGCAATGAGCAGTTCTTC. Protein product: CATSDPLAGRNEQFF.

The V and J genes are TRBV20-1 and TRBJ2-1; D possibly corresponds to TRBD1 (6 bases). With 3 bases removed from V and 2 bases from J, the gap between germline ends came to 8 bases. In germline, CDR1 is DFQATT, CDR2 SNEGSKA (reference sequence). This CDR3 is 13 amino acids long. The CDR3 sequence: CSARDRAYNEQFF. As DNA, the CDR3 is TGCAGTGCTAGGGACAGAGCCTACAATGAGCAGTTCTTC.

This clonotype was seen a handful of times. The CDR3 region has the DNA TGTGCCAGCTCCCTGGGGGAATTCGCTGAAGCTTTCTTT. Residues: CASSLGEFAEAFF. The V and J genes are TRBV18 and TRBJ1-1, with D maybe TRBD1 (5 bases). Germline CDR1 reads KGHSH; CDR2 reads LQKENI. V was shortened by 6 bases and J by 6 bases, with 14 bases between the two germline ends. This CDR3 is built from 13 residues.

The sample holds many counts of this clonotype. The chain carries TRBV29-1 and TRBJ1-5; the match to TRBD1 covers 9 bases. Germline assignment: CDR1 SQVTM and CDR2 ANQGSEA. V lost 5 bases, J lost 0 bases, and 8 bases stayed unmatched. This CDR3 contains 16 residues. CDR3 region: CSVTIRTGVSNQPQHF. The CDR3, as DNA: TGCAGCGTTACAATACGGACAGGGGTTAGCAATCAGCCCCAGCATTTT.

The chain carries TRBV6-1 and TRBJ2-7; D perhaps matches TRBD1 (7 bases). The CDR3 has 13 residues. In germline, CDR1 is MNHNS, CDR2 SASEGT. Deletions cut 6 bases from V and 4 bases from J, with 13 bases between. This CDR3 is CASRAGQLYEQYF. The CDR3 bases are TGTGCCAGCAGGGCGGGACAGCTATACGAGCAGTACTTC.

The V gene is TRBV7-2, the J gene TRBJ2-7, with 7 nucleotides matching TRBD2. CDR3 length: 15 residues. The germline gives CDR1 SGHTA, CDR2 FQGNSA. V dropped 1 base and J dropped 0; count of bases not matched to a gene: 3. DNA for the CDR3: TGTGCCAGCAGCTTAGAGTGGGAGGGCTCCTACGAGCAGTACTTC. It translates to CASSLEWEGSYEQYF.

At least ten counts were recorded for this clonotype. This chain joins TRBV6-6 and TRBJ2-7; 7 bases map to TRBD1. Germline CDR1 and CDR2: MNHNY and SVGAGI (reference sequence). The CDR3 is 14 residues long. The V gene end was trimmed by 0 bases and the J gene end by 3 bases; junction bases not matched to a gene: 2. The CDR3 DNA follows: TGTGCCAGCAGTTACTCGTCAGGGGGCTACGAGCAGTACTTC. Protein: CASSYSSGGYEQYF.

This clonotype was detected only a few times. The chain uses TRBV6-1 and TRBJ1-5, with D possibly being TRBD1 (5 bases). CDR1 and CDR2 from the germline V gene are MNHNS and SASEGT. V was shortened by 8 bases and J by 2 bases, with 19 bases between the two germline ends. This CDR3 comprises 16 residues. The DNA of the CDR3 is TGTGCCAGCGAATCTAGACAGCCCGGCGGCAATCAGCCCCAGCATTTT. Encoded protein: CASESRQPGGNQPQHF.

Of note for this clonotype: The junction differs from germline at one of its ends, possibly a read error. This rearrangement joins TRBV20-1 to TRBJ1-1, with a weak D call TRBD1 (6 bases). This CDR3 has 13 amino acids. The germline CDR1 and CDR2 sequences are DFQATT and SNEGSKA (reference sequence). The CDR3 region is CSASPGANTDAFF. The CDR3 nucleotides read TGCAGTGCTAGCCCGGGGGCGAACACTGACGCTTTCTTT.

This clonotype has ten or more counts. The V call is TRBV15, the J call TRBJ2-7, with a possible D match to TRBD1 (6 bases). The ends were cut back, 3 bases at V and 0 bases at J, with 12 bases in the middle. From germline, CDR1 is LNHNV and CDR2 YYDKDF (reference sequence). There are 15 residues in the CDR3. CDR3 amino acids: CATSRGADSSYEQYF. The CDR3 coding sequence is TGTGCCACCAGCAGGGGGGCGGATAGCTCCTACGAGCAGTACTTC.

The chain recombines TRBV19 with TRBJ2-1; a weak D match, TRBD2 (6 bases). The germline CDR1 and CDR2 sequences are LNHDA and SQIVND (reference sequence). The CDR3 totals 15 residues. Trimming took 5 bases from V and 7 from J, leaving 18 bases between them. The CDR3 region is CASSVSGTFRNEQFF. The DNA of the CDR3 is TGTGCCAGTAGTGTCTCCGGGACTTTCCGGAATGAGCAGTTCTTC.

This clonotype came up many times. The chain is built from TRBV7-2 and TRBJ2-1; 15 positions match TRBD2. CDR3 length: 16 amino acids. Germline CDR1 and CDR2: SGHTA and FQGNSA. Losses at the gene ends were 5 bases for V and 4 bases for J; bases not matched to a gene: 3. The DNA of the CDR3 is TGTGCCAGCAGCGCGGGACTAGCGGGAGGATACAATGAGCAGTTCTTC. Protein sequence: CASSAGLAGGYNEQFF. The variable domain in full, with the rest retrieved from reference TRBV7-2 and TRBJ2-1, is GAGVSQSPSNKVTEKGKDVELRCDPISGHTALYWYRQSLGQGLEFLIYFQGNSAPDKSGLPSDRFSAERTGGSVSTLTIQRTQQEDSAVYLCASSAGLAGGYNEQFFGPGTRLTVL.

This clonotype was observed at least ten times. The rearrangement joins TRBV25-1 to TRBJ2-5; D is possibly TRBD1 (5 bases). The V end lost 5 bases, the J end lost 2 bases, and 18 bases lay between the germline ends. The CDR3 loop spans 16 amino acids. CDR1 MGHDK and CDR2 SYGVNS come from the germline V gene. CDR3 amino acids: CASSRPPAGSQETQYF. The CDR3 DNA follows: TGTGCCAGCAGTCGCCCCCCGGCAGGGTCTCAAGAGACCCAGTACTTC.

A few counts support this clonotype. The chain employs TRBV5-5 and TRBJ2-3; 9 bases align to TRBD2. The CDR3 sequence is 19 residues long. V lost 4 bases, J lost 2 bases, and 17 bases stayed unmatched. Per germline, CDR1 SGHKS and CDR2 YYEKEE (reference sequence). CDR3 residues: CASSPGPWREGRFTDTQYF. The CDR3, as DNA: TGTGCCAGCAGCCCGGGCCCCTGGCGGGAGGGCCGCTTCACAGATACGCAGTATTTT.

Ten or more counts support this clonotype. The CDR3 is CSAQNQGALYNSPLHF. In DNA, the CDR3 is TGCAGTGCACAGAACCAGGGGGCCCTGTATAATTCACCCCTCCACTTT. This chain connects TRBV20-1 to TRBJ1-6; 8 bases are shared with TRBD1. V lost 6 bases and J lost 4; bases outside the gene matches: 11. Germline CDR1 reads DFQATT; CDR2 reads SNEGSKA (reference sequence). This CDR3 spans 16 amino acids.

This clonotype was counted ten times or more. The V call is TRBV20-1, the J call TRBJ2-6, with a possible D match to TRBD2 (7 bases). Germline V gene data show CDR1 as DFQATT and CDR2 as SNEGSKA (reference sequence). The CDR3 consists of 15 residues. V lost 3 bases to trimming and J lost 4 bases, with 13 bases between them. The chain's CDR3 is CSASKGGPGANVLTF. CDR3 DNA: TGCAGTGCTAGTAAGGGGGGGCCCGGGGCCAACGTCCTGACTTTC.

This clonotype was recorded a few times. The chain has TRBV28 and TRBJ2-1; possibly TRBD1 for D (7 bases). V dropped 5 bases and J dropped 9 bases, with 17 bases sitting between them. There are 14 residues in the CDR3. CDR1 and CDR2 (germline): MDHEN, SYDVKM. For the CDR3, the DNA is TGTGCCAGCAGTGTTCAAGGAGGGACAGCTGAGCAGTTCTTC. This encodes CASSVQGGTAEQFF.

This clonotype was found many times. The chain is built from TRBV20-1 and TRBJ2-3; 9 bases line up with TRBD1. CDR1 and CDR2 (germline): DFQATT, SNEGSKA (reference sequence). The CDR3 covers 13 residues. With 5 bases clipped from V and 1 base from J, the junction kept 1 base outside the gene matches. The chain's CDR3 is CSAGQGRTDTQYF. CDR3 DNA sequence: TGCAGTGCTGGACAGGGGCGCACAGATACGCAGTATTTT.

The table lists this clonotype with many counts. The V and J genes are TRBV5-1 and TRBJ2-7, with 10 bases that match TRBD1. The CDR3 consists of 16 residues. V was pared by 0 bases and J by 2 bases, with 5 bases of the junction left unmatched. Germline CDR1 is SGHRS and CDR2 is YFSETQ. CDR3 sequence: CASSLDPGQGAYEQYV. CDR3 bases: TGCGCCAGCAGCTTGGACCCTGGACAGGGGGCCTACGAGCAGTACGTC.

This sequence joins TRBV5-4 and TRBJ2-5; D uncertain. Trimming pared 0 bases from V and 5 bases from J, leaving 8 bases between. The CDR3 is 13 amino acids. CDR1 SGHNT and CDR2 YYREEE come from the germline V gene (reference sequence). CDR3 sequence reads: CASSLADGETQYF. CDR3 nucleotide sequence: TGTGCCAGCAGCTTGGCCGACGGGGAGACCCAGTACTTC.

The genes are TRBV19 and TRBJ2-1, with D tentatively TRBD1 (5 bases). Trimming stripped 0 bases from V and 6 bases from J, with 18 bases between. CDR3 length: 17 residues. Per the germline V gene, CDR1 is LNHDA and CDR2 is SQIVND (reference sequence). The DNA for the CDR3 is TGTGCCAGTAGTATAGATGGGGCCGGCAGGGCAGTCAATGAGCAGTTCTTC. Its translation is CASSIDGAGRAVNEQFF.

The chain couples TRBV10-3 to TRBJ2-3, with 7 bases fitting TRBD2. This CDR3 has 12 amino acids. The V gene's germline CDR1 is ENHRY and CDR2 SYGVKD. With 11 bases clipped from V and 8 bases from J, the junction kept 10 bases outside the gene matches. The CDR3 DNA sequence: TGTGCCGCCAGGGATTCTAGCGGTACGCAGTATTTT. Its translation: CAARDSSGTQYF.

The table lists this clonotype with a count of one. The chain is built from TRBV20-1 and TRBJ2-7; possible D gene TRBD2, 5 bases. Germline assignment: CDR1 DFQATT and CDR2 SNEGSKA (reference sequence). The CDR3 is 13 residues long. V lost 7 bases, J lost 1 base, and 14 bases lay in between. The CDR3 DNA reads TGCAGTGACAGAGGGCCAGGATCCTACGAGCAGTACTTC. Its translation: CSDRGPGSYEQYF.

The V and J genes are TRBV12-3 or TRBV12-4 and TRBJ2-3, with 10 bases matching TRBD2. The CDR3 runs 19 residues. Trimming at V came to 4 bases and at J to 2 bases, leaving 15 bases not matched to a gene. CDR3 sequence (DNA): TGTGCCAGCAGTTCGGGACTAGCGTGGGTAAAGCGGGCCACAGATACGCAGTATTTT. This gives the protein CASSSGLAWVKRATDTQYF.

This clonotype was recorded many times. The chain employs TRBV10-3 and TRBJ2-2; no reliable D call. Between the trimmed V and J ends, which lost 8 bases and 0 bases, there was a span of 7 bases. The CDR3 runs to 13 residues. The germline V gene encodes CDR1 ENHRY and CDR2 SYGVKD. Here the CDR3 DNA reads TGTGCCATCGCAAGATCGAACACCGGGGAGCTGTTTTTT. It translates to CAIARSNTGELFF.